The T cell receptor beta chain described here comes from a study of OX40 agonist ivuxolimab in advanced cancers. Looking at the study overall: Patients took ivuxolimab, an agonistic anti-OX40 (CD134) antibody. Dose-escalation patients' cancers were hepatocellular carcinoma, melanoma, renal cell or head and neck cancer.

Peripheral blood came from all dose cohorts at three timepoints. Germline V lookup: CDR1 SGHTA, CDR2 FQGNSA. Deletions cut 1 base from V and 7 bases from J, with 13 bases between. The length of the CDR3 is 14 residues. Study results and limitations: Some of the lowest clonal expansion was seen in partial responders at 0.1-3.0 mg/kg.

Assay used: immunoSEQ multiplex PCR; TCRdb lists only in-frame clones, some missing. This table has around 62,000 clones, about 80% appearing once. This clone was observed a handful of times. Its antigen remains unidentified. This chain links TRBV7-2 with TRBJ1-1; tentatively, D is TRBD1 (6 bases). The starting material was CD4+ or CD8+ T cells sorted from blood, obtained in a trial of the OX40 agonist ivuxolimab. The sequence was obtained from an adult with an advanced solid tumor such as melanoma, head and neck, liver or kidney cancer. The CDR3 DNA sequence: TGTGCCAGCAGCTTAGACACAGGGCCGTTTGAAGCTTTCTTT. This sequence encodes CASSLDTGPFEAFF.